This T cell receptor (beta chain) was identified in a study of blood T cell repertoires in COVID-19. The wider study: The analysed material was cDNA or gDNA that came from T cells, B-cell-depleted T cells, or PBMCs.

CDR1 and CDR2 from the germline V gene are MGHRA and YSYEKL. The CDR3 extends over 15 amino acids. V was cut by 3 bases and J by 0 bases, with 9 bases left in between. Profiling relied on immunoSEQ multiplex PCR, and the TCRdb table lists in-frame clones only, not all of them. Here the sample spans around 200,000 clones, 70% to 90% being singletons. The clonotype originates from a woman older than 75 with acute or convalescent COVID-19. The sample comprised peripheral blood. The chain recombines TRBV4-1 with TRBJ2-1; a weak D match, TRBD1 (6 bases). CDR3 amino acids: CASSHTDSSYNEQFF. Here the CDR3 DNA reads TGCGCCAGCAGCCACACGGACAGCTCCTACAATGAGCAGTTCTTC.